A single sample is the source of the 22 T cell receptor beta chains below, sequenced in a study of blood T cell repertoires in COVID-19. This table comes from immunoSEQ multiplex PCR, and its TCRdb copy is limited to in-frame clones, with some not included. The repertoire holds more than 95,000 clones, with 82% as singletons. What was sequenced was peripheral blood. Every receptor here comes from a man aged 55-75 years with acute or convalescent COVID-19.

The CDR3 coding sequence is TGTGCCAGTAGTATAGTAGGAGGGGCCAGCTCCTACAATGAGCAGTTCTTC. The encoded protein is CASSIVGGASSYNEQFF. The chain employs TRBV19 and TRBJ2-1, with D possibly being TRBD2 (6 bases). The ends were cut back, 1 base at V and 0 bases at J, with 13 bases in the middle. From germline, CDR1 is LNHDA and CDR2 SQIVND (reference sequence). This CDR3 has 17 amino acids.

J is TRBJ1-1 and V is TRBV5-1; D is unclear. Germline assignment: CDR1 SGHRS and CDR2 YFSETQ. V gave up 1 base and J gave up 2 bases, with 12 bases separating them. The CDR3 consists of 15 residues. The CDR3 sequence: CASSLSYRANTEAFF. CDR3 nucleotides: TGCGCCAGCAGCTTGTCGTACAGAGCAAACACTGAAGCTTTCTTT. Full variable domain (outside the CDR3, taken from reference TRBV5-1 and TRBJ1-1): KAGVTQTPRYLIKTRGQQVTLSCSPISGHRSVSWYQQTPGQGLQFLFEYFSETQRNKGNFPGRFSGRQFSNSRSEMNVSTLELGDSALYLCASSLSYRANTEAFFGQGTRLTVV.

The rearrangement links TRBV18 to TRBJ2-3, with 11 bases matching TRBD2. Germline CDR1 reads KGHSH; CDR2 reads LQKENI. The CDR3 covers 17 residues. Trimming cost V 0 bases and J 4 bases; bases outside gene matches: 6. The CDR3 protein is CASSPPRLAGRADTQYF. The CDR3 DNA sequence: TGTGCCAGCTCACCACCGAGACTAGCGGGGCGCGCAGATACGCAGTATTTT. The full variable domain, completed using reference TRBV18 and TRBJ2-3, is NAGVMQNPRHLVRRRGQEARLRCSPMKGHSHVYWYRQLPEEGLKFMVYLQKENIIDESGMPKERFSAEFPKEGPSILRIQQVVRGDSAAYFCASSPPRLAGRADTQYFGPGTRLTVL.

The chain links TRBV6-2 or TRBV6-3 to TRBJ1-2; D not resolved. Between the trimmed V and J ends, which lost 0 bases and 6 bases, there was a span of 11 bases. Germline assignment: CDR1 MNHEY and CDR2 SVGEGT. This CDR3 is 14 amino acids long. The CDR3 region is CASSYSMRENGYTF. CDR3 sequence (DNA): TGTGCCAGCAGTTACTCGATGAGGGAGAATGGCTACACCTTC.

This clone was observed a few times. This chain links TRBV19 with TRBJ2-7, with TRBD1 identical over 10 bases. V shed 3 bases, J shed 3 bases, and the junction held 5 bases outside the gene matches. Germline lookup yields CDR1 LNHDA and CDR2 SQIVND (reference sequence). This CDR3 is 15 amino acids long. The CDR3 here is CASSIMGTGDYEQYF. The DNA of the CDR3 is TGTGCCAGTAGTATTATGGGGACAGGGGACTACGAGCAGTACTTC.

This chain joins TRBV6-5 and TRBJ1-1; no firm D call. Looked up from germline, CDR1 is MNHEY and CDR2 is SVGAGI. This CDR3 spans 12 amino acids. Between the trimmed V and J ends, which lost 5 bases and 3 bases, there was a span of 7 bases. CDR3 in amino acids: CASSRLDTEAFF. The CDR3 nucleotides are TGTGCCAGCAGTCGACTCGACACTGAAGCTTTCTTT.

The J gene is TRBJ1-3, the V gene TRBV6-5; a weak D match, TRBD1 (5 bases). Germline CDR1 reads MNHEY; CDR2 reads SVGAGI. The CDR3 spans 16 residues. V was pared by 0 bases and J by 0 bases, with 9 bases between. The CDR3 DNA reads TGTGCCAGCAGTTACTCGGGGCATAACTCTGGAAACACCATATATTTT. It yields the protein CASSYSGHNSGNTIYF.

The CDR3 DNA follows: TGTGCCAGTAGTATAATGGCTAGCGGCTACAATGAGCAGTTCTTC. It yields the protein CASSIMASGYNEQFF. The chain couples TRBV19 to TRBJ2-1; 7 nucleotides line up with TRBD2. Germline V gene sequence: CDR1 LNHDA, CDR2 SQIVND (reference sequence). The CDR3 loop spans 15 amino acids. V shed 2 bases, J shed 3 bases, and the junction held 4 bases outside the gene matches.

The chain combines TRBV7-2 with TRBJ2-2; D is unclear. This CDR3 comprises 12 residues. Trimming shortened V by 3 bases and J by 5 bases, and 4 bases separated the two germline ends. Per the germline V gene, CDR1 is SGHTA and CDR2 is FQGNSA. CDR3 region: CASSFFTGELFF. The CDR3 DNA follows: TGTGCCAGCAGCTTCTTTACCGGGGAGCTGTTTTTT.

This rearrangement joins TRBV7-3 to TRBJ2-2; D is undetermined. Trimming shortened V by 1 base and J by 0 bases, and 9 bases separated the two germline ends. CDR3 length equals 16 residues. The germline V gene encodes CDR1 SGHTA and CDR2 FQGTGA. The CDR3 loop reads CASSLRAAPNTGELFF. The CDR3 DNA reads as TGTGCCAGCAGCTTAAGGGCAGCACCGAACACCGGGGAGCTGTTTTTT.

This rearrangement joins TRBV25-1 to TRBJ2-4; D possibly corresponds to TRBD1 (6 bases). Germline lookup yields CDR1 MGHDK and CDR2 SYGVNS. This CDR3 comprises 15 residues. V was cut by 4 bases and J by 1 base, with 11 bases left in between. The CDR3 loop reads CASSAFDRAKNIQYF. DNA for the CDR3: TGTGCCAGCAGTGCCTTTGACAGGGCCAAAAACATTCAGTACTTC.

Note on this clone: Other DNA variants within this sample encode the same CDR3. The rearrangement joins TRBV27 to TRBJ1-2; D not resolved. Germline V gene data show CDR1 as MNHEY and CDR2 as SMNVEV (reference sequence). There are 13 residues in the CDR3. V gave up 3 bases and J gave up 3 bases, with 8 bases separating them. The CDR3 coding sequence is TGTGCCAGCAGTTTTGCCGGAGACTATGGCTACACCTTC. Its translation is CASSFAGDYGYTF.

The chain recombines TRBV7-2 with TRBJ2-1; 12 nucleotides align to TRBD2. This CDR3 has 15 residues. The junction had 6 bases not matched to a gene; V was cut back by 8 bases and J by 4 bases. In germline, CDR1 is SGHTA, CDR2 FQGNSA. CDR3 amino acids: CASLLAGGGYNEQFF. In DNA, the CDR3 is TGTGCCAGCCTTCTAGCGGGAGGGGGGTACAATGAGCAGTTCTTC.

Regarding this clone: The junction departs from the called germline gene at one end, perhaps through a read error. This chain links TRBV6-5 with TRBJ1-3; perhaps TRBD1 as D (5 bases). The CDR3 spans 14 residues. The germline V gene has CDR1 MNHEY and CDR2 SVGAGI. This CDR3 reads CASTYGGVGNTIYF. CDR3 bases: TGTGCCAGCACTTACGGAGGGGTTGGAAACACCATATATTTT.

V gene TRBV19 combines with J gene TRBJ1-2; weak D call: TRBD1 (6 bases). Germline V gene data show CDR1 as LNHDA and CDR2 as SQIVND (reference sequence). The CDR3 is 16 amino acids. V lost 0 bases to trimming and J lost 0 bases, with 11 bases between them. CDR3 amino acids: CASSIEIGTTNYGYTF. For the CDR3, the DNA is TGTGCCAGTAGTATAGAAATCGGGACAACTAACTATGGCTACACCTTC.

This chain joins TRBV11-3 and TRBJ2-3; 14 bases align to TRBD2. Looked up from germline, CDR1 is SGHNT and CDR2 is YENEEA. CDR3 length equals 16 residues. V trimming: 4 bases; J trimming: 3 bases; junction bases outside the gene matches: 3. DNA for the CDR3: TGTGCCAGCAGCTGGACTAGCGGGGGGAGGACAGATACGCAGTATTTT. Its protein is CASSWTSGGRTDTQYF.

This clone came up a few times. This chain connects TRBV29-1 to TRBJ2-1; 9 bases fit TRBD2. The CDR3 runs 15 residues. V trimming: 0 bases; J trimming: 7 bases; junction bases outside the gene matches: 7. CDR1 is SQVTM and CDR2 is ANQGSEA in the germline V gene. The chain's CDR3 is CSVEDGRGGHNEQFF. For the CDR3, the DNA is TGCAGCGTTGAAGATGGGCGGGGGGGCCATAATGAGCAGTTCTTC.

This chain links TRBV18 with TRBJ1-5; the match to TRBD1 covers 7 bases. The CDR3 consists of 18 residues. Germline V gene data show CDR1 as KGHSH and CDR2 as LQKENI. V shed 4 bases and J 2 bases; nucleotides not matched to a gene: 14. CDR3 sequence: CASSQRIAGRGGNQPQHF. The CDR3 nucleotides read TGTGCCAGCTCACAGAGAATTGCGGGCAGGGGGGGCAATCAGCCCCAGCATTTT.

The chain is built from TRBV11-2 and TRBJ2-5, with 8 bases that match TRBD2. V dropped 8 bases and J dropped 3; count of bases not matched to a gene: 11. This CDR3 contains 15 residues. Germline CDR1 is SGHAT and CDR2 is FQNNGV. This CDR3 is CASSQPGLGEETQYF. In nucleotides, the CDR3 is TGTGCCAGCTCTCAACCGGGACTAGGGGAAGAGACCCAGTACTTC.

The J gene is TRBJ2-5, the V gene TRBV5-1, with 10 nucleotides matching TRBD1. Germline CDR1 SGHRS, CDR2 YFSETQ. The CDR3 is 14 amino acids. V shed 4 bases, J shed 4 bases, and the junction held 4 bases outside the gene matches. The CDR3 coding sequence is TGCGCCAGCAGCCCGCGGACAGGGGGAGAGACCCAGTACTTC. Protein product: CASSPRTGGETQYF.

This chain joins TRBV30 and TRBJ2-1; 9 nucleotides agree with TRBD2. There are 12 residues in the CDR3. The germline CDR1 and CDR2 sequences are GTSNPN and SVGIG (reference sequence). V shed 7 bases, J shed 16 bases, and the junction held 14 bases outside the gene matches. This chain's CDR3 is CALRIAGELVFF. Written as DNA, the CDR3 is TGTGCCTTAAGAATAGCGGGAGAATTGGTCTTCTTC.

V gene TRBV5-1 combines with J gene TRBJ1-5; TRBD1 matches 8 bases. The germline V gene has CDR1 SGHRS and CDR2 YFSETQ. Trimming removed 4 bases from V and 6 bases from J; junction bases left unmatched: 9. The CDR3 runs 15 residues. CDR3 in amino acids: CASSLSGQGFQPQHF. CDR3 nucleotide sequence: TGCGCCAGCAGCCTCTCCGGACAGGGTTTTCAGCCCCAGCATTTT.